What follows is one T cell receptor beta chain and its context. This entry comes from a study of PD-L1 blockade in urothelial cancer. About the research overall: The study started patients on atezolizumab at some point between 2014 and 2016, giving 1,200 mg intravenously every 3 weeks. It was at 3 weeks (second dose) and 6 weeks after treatment start that blood was analyzed. Reported median T cell count for blood samples was 120,000 to 150,000.

The length of the CDR3 is 14 residues. V gave up 1 base and J gave up 0 bases; unmatched junction bases: 0. In germline, CDR1 is LNHNV, CDR2 YYDKDF (reference sequence). TCRdb keeps only in-frame clones here, not all; method: immunoSEQ multiplex PCR. The table lists tens of thousands of clones, 82% of them singletons. The source was PBMCs, collected around atezolizumab (anti-PD-L1) treatment. The chain joins TRBV15 to TRBJ2-7; TRBD1 aligns across 7 bases. The receptor's source is a man in his 70s with urothelial cancer. The CDR3 DNA sequence: TGTGCCACCAGCAGAGGGGACAGCTCCTACGAGCAGTACTTC. Amino acid sequence: CATSRGDSSYEQYF.